The entry that follows covers one T cell receptor (beta chain) sequence. The CDR3 covers 14 residues. V was clipped by 5 bases and J by 2 bases, with 12 bases between them. Germline V gives CDR1 MNHNY, CDR2 SVGAGI (reference sequence). Method: immunoSEQ multiplex PCR; TCRdb's copy keeps in-frame clones and lacks some. The sample lists more than 25,000 clones, 91% seen once, with 10% to 15% in the top ten. This specimen belongs to a study of control samples from healthy donors and cancer patients. Sequencing was done on a sample of PBMCs. This sequence originates from a man aged 50 or older with lung cancer. V and J are TRBV6-6 and TRBJ1-2; D not certain. DNA for the CDR3: TGTGCCAGCAGTATAATGGGCTCCAACTATGGCTACACCTTC. The encoded protein is CASSIMGSNYGYTF.